This T cell receptor (beta chain) was observed in a study of blood T cell repertoires in COVID-19. Study in general: Collection of acute and convalescent COVID-19 samples took place in the United States, Italy and Spain.

The Seattle patients joined while their infection was active and were tracked longitudinally afterward. The CDR3 has 12 residues. The ends were cut back, 3 bases at V and 3 bases at J, with 8 bases in the middle. Germline CDR1 DFQATT, CDR2 SNEGSKA (reference sequence). Generated by immunoSEQ multiplex PCR, the TCRdb table keeps only in-frame clones and is missing some. In the table there are roughly 160,000 clones, about nine tenths of which are singletons. This chain uses TRBV20-1 with TRBJ1-1; TRBD1 is a possible D gene (5 bases). This receptor was obtained from a man aged 18 to 30 with COVID-19, enrolled during active disease. Sample: peripheral blood. CDR3 sequence reads: CSASMGHTEAFF. The CDR3 bases are TGCAGTGCTAGTATGGGGCACACTGAAGCTTTCTTT.